The T cell receptor beta chain described here comes from a study of blood T cell repertoires in COVID-19. Sequencing used immunoSEQ multiplex PCR; TCRdb keeps in-frame clones, though not all of them. The sample lists about 200,000 clones; around 86% were seen once. With 2 bases removed from V and 6 bases from J, the gap between germline ends came to 8 bases. The V gene's germline CDR1 is MNHEY and CDR2 SVGEGT. The CDR3 has 13 amino acids. This sequence originates from a man between 60 and 75 years old who had recovered from COVID-19. This chain links TRBV6-2 or TRBV6-3 with TRBJ1-5; the D is unclear. The sequenced sample consisted of peripheral blood. The CDR3 loop is CASSYQSAQPQHF. The DNA of the CDR3 is TGTGCCAGCAGTTACCAGAGCGCTCAGCCCCAGCATTTT.